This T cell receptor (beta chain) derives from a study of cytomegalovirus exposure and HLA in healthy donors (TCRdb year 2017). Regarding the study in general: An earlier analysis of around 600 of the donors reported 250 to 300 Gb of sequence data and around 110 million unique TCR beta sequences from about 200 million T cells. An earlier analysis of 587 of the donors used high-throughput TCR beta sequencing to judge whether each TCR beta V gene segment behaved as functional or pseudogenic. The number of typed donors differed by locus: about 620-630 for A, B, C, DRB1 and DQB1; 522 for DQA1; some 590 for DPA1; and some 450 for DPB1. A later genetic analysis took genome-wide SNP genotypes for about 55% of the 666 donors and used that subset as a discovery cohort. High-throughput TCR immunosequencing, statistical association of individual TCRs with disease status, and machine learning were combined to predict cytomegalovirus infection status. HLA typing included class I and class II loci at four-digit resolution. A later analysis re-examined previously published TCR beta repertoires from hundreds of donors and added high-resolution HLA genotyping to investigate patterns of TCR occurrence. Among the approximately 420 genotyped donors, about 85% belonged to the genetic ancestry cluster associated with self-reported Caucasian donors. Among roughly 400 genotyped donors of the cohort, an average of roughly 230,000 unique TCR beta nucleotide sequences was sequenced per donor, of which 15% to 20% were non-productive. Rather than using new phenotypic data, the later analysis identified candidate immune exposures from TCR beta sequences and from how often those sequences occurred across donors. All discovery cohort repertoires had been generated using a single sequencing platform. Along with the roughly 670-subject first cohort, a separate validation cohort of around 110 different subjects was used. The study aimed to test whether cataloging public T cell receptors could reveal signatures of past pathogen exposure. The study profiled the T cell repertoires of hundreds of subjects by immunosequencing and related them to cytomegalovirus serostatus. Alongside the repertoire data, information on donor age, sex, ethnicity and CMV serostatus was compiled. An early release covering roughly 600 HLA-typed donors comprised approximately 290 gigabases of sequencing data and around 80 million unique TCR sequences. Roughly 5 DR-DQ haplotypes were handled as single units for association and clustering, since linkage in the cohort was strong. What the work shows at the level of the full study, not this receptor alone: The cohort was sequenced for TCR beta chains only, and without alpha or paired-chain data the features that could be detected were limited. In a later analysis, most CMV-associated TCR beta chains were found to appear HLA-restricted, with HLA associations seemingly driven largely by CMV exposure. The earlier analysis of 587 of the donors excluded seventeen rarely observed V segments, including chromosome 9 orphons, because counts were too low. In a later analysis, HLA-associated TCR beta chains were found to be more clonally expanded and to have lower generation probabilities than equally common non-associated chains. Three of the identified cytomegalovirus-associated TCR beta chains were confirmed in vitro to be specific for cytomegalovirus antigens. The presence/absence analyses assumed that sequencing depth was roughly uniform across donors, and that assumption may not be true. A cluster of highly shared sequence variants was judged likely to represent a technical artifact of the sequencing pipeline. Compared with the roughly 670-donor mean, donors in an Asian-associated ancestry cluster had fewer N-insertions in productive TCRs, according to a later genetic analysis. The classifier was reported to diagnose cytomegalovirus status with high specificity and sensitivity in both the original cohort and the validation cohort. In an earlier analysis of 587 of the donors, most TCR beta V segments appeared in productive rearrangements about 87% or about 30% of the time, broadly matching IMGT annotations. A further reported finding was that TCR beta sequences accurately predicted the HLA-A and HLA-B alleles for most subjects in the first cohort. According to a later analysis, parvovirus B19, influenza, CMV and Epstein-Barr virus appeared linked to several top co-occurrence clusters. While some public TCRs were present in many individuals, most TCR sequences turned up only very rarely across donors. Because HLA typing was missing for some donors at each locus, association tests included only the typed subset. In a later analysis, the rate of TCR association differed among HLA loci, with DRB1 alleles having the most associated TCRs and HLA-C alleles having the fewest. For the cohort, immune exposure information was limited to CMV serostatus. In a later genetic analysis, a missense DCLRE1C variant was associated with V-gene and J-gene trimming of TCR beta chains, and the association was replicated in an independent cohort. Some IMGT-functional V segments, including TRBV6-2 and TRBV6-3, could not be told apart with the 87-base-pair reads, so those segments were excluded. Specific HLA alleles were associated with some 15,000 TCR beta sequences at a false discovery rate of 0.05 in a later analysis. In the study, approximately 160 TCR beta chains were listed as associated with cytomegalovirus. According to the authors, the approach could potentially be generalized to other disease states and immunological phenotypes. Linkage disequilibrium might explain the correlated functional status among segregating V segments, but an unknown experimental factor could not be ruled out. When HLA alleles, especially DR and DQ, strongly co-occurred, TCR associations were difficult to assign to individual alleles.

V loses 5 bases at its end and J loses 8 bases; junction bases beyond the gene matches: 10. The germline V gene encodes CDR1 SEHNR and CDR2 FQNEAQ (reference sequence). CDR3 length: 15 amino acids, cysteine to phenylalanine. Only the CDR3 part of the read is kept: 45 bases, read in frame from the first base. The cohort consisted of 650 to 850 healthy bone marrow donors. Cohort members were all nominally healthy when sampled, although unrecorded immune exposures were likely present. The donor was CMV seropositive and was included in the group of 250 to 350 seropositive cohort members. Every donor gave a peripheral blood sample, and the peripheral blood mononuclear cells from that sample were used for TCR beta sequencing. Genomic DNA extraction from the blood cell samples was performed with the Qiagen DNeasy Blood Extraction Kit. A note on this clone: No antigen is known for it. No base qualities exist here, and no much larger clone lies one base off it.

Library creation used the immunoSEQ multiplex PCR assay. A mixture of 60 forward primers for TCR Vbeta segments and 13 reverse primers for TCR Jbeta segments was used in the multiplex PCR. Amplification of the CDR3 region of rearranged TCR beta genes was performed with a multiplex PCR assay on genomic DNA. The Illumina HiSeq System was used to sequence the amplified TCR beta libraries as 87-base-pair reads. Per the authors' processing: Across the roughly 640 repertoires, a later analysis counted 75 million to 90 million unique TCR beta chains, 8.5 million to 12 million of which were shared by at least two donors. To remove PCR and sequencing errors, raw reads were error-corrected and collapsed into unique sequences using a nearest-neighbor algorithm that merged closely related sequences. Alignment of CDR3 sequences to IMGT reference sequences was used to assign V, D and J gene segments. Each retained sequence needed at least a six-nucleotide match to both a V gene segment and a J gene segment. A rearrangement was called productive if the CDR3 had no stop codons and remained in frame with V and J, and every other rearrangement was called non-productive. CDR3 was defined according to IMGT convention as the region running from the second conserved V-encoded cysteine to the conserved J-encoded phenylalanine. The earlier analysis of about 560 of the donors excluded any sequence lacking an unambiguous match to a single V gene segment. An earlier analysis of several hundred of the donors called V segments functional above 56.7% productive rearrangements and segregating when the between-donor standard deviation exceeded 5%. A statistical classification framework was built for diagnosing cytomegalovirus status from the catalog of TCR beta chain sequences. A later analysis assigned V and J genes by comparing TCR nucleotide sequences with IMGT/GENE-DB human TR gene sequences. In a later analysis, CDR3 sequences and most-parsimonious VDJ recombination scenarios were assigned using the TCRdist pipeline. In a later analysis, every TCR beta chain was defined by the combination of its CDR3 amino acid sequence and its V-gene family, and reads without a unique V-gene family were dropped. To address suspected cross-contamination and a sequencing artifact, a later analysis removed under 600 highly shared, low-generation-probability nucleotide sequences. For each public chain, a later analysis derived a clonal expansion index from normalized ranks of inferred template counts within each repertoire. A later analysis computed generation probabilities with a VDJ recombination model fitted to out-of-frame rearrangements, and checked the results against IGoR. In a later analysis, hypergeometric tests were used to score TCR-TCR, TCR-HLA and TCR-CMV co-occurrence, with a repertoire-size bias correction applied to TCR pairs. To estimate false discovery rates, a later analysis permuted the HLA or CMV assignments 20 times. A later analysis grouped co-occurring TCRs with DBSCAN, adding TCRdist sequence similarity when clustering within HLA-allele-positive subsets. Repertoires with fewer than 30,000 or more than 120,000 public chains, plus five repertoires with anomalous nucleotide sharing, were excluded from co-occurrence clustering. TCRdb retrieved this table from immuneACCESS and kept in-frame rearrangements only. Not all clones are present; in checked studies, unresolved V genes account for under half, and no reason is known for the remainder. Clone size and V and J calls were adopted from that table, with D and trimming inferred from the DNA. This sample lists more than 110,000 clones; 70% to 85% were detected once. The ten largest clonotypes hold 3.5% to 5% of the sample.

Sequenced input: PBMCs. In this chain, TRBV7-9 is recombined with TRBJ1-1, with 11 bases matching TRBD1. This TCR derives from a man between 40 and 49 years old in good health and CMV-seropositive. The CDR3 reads CASSLPGQGVWEAFF. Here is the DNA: TGTGCCAGCAGCCTCCCGGGACAGGGGGTTTGGGAAGCTTTCTTT.